One and the same sample provided the 18 T cell receptor beta chains below, sequenced in a study of blood T cell repertoires in COVID-19. Profiling relied on immunoSEQ multiplex PCR, and the TCRdb table lists in-frame clones only, not all of them. The sample yields over 200,000 clones, more than 75% seen once. Sample: peripheral blood. The receptors were sampled from a man aged 40-49 years with active or convalescent COVID-19.

The chain carries TRBV27 and TRBJ1-5; 9 nucleotides line up with TRBD1. Germline CDR1 reads MNHEY; CDR2 reads SMNVEV (reference sequence). This CDR3 has 15 residues. The J segment lost 4 bases and the V segment lost 6 bases, leaving 7 bases of the junction unmatched. The CDR3 region is CASSPRDRVNQPQHF. CDR3 nucleotides: TGTGCCAGCAGCCCTCGGGACAGGGTGAATCAGCCCCAGCATTTT.

The chain links TRBV28 to TRBJ1-5; maybe TRBD1 (6 bases). V dropped 8 bases and J dropped 4 bases, with 9 bases sitting between them. This CDR3 comprises 12 residues. The germline gives CDR1 MDHEN, CDR2 SYDVKM. CDR3 coding DNA: TGTGCCAGCTACAGGGAAAATCAGCCCCAGCATTTT. Amino acid sequence: CASYRENQPQHF.

As concerns this clone: At the DNA level, this CDR3 is encoded by other sequences in the same sample as well. The V call is TRBV27, the J call TRBJ1-1; possible D gene TRBD1, 6 bases. The CDR3 spans 15 residues. Trimming shortened V by 5 bases and J by 1 base, and 14 bases separated the two germline ends. Looked up from germline, CDR1 is MNHEY and CDR2 is SMNVEV (reference sequence). The CDR3 region has the DNA TGTGCCAGCAGTCGCAAACCACAGGGGAACACTGAAGCTTTCTTT. It yields the protein CASSRKPQGNTEAFF.

Notes on this clone: Other DNA sequences in this specimen translate into the identical CDR3. This chain uses TRBV27 with TRBJ2-2, with D unresolved. V lost 4 bases and J lost 1, with 4 bases in between. There are 13 residues in the CDR3. Germline CDR1 and CDR2: MNHEY and SMNVEV (reference sequence). The CDR3 bases are TGTGCCAGCAGTTCGTTGAACACCGGGGAGCTGTTTTTT. Translating gives CASSSLNTGELFF.

The V and J genes are TRBV6-1 and TRBJ2-7; TRBD1 agrees at 9 bases. The CDR3 length is 16 residues. V shed 2 bases and J 2 bases; nucleotides not matched to a gene: 7. Germline CDR1 reads MNHNS; CDR2 reads SASEGT. This CDR3 reads CASSEYRGTGTYEQYF. For the CDR3, the DNA is TGTGCCAGCAGTGAATATCGCGGGACAGGGACCTACGAGCAGTACTTC.

This sequence joins TRBV7-3 and TRBJ2-3; TRBD2 matches at 13 bases. This CDR3 has 16 residues. V trimming: 4 bases; J trimming: 2 bases; junction bases outside the gene matches: 3. Germline CDR1 SGHTA, CDR2 FQGTGA. The CDR3 sequence: CASSSGLAGDTDTQYF. CDR3 bases: TGTGCCAGCAGCTCCGGACTAGCGGGAGACACAGATACGCAGTATTTT.

The gene calls are TRBV27 and TRBJ2-2; D remains unclear. Trimming shortened V by 4 bases and J by 6 bases, and 3 bases separated the two germline ends. CDR3 length: 11 residues. Looked up from germline, CDR1 is MNHEY and CDR2 is SMNVEV (reference sequence). The CDR3 DNA is TGTGCCAGCAGTTCAGCCGGGGAGCTGTTTTTT. Translated, it gives CASSSAGELFF.

The chain is built from TRBV10-3 and TRBJ1-5; no reliable D call. In germline, CDR1 is ENHRY, CDR2 SYGVKD. Trimming shortened V by 4 bases and J by 7 bases, and 8 bases separated the two germline ends. This CDR3 comprises 12 residues. In DNA, the CDR3 is TGTGCCATCAGTGCCGGGAACCAGCCCCAGCATTTT. Translating it yields CAISAGNQPQHF.

The gene calls are TRBV28 and TRBJ1-1; D not certain. CDR1 is MDHEN, CDR2 SYDVKM, per germline. Deletions cut 9 bases from V and 0 bases from J, with 5 bases between. The CDR3 loop spans 11 amino acids. The CDR3 here is CASYLNTEAFF. The DNA for the CDR3 is TGTGCCAGTTATTTGAACACTGAAGCTTTCTTT.

This sequence joins TRBV30 and TRBJ2-1; 7 nucleotides agree with TRBD2. The germline CDR1 and CDR2 sequences are GTSNPN and SVGIG (reference sequence). V dropped 1 base and J dropped 5; count of bases not matched to a gene: 2. This CDR3 has 13 residues. The CDR3 sequence is CAWSGGTNNEQFF. The CDR3 coding sequence is TGTGCCTGGAGTGGGGGGACTAACAATGAGCAGTTCTTC.

This CDR3 reads CASSGQGDNSPLHF. CDR3 sequence (DNA): TGTGCCAGCAGCGGACAGGGGGATAATTCACCCCTCCACTTT. The rearrangement joins TRBV6-5 to TRBJ1-6; 10 nucleotides match TRBD1. Looked up from germline, CDR1 is MNHEY and CDR2 is SVGAGI. CDR3 length: 14 amino acids. The junction had 1 base not matched to a gene; V was cut back by 6 bases and J by 5 bases.

The chain carries TRBV5-1 and TRBJ2-7; maybe TRBD1 (5 bases). Germline CDR1 is SGHRS and CDR2 is YFSETQ. CDR3 length equals 15 residues. The V gene lost 2 bases and the J gene lost 2 bases, with 14 bases spanning the gap. The CDR3 sequence: CASSFRWGGPYEQYF. In DNA, the CDR3 is TGCGCCAGCAGCTTTAGGTGGGGCGGCCCCTACGAGCAGTACTTC.

This clone showed up just a few times. The rearrangement links TRBV10-3 to TRBJ2-5, with D perhaps TRBD2 (6 bases). The CDR3 sequence is 14 residues long. Trimming removed 3 bases at V and 5 bases at J, with 13 bases between. The germline CDR1 and CDR2 sequences are ENHRY and SYGVKD. CDR3 loop: CAISEGGASETQYF. The DNA for the CDR3 is TGTGCCATCAGTGAAGGCGGGGCCTCTGAGACCCAGTACTTC.

The genes are TRBV19 and TRBJ1-1; 11 positions agree with TRBD1. This CDR3 region has 17 residues. The germline gives CDR1 LNHDA, CDR2 SQIVND (reference sequence). The V gene end was trimmed by 9 bases and the J gene end by 0 bases; junction bases not matched to a gene: 12. CDR3 region: CASIRDRGTWMNTEAFF. The CDR3 DNA reads as TGTGCCAGCATCCGGGACAGGGGGACCTGGATGAACACTGAAGCTTTCTTT.

V and J are TRBV15 and TRBJ2-2; 13 positions agree with TRBD2. The CDR3 extends over 22 amino acids. J gave up 0 bases and V 0 bases, and 13 bases lay outside the gene matches. Germline V gene lookup returns CDR1 LNHNV and CDR2 YYDKDF (reference sequence). The CDR3 sequence: CATSRDPRPGLAGVANTGELFF. For the CDR3, the DNA is TGTGCCACCAGCAGAGATCCCCGCCCCGGACTAGCGGGAGTCGCGAACACCGGGGAGCTGTTTTTT.

As regards this clone: Different DNA sequences within this sample yield the same CDR3. The rearrangement uses TRBV28 and TRBJ2-7; a possible D gene is TRBD2 (6 bases). Trimming shortened V by 3 bases and J by 0 bases, and 15 bases separated the two germline ends. This CDR3 is built from 16 residues. CDR1 is MDHEN, CDR2 SYDVKM, per germline. DNA for the CDR3: TGTGCCAGCAGTTTGCCAGGGTGGGGAGGCTCCTACGAGCAGTACTTC. Encoded protein: CASSLPGWGGSYEQYF.

The V call is TRBV4-2, the J call TRBJ2-1; 11 nucleotides match TRBD2. The CDR3 loop spans 16 amino acids. Germline lookup yields CDR1 LGHNA and CDR2 YNFKEQ. After removal of 3 bases from V and 4 bases from J, the junction contained 5 bases not matched to a gene. The CDR3 loop is CASSQDLAGGYNEQFF. For the CDR3, the DNA is TGTGCCAGCAGCCAGGACCTAGCGGGGGGTTACAATGAGCAGTTCTTC.

This chain connects TRBV19 to TRBJ1-6; 7 bases line up with TRBD1. This CDR3 spans 15 amino acids. V dropped 7 bases and J dropped 6; count of bases not matched to a gene: 9. Germline V CDR1 and CDR2: LNHDA, SQIVND (reference sequence). The CDR3 nucleotides are TGTGCCAGTACCGCCGCCGGGACAGCTAATTCACCCCTCCACTTT. Its translation: CASTAAGTANSPLHF.